The rows below give T cell receptor beta chains drawn from one sample of a study of blood T cell repertoires in COVID-19. Assay: immunoSEQ multiplex PCR; the TCRdb copy retains only in-frame clones and omits some. The sample holds more than 70,000 clones; about 85% are singletons and the top ten take 24%. Specimen: peripheral blood. The receptors were gathered from a human donor in a cohort sampled during active COVID-19. Both conserved end residues are part of each CDR3. A D gene is named only where the DNA matches it firmly. Clone size, where shown, is once, few, many, or a class for clones that have expanded.

cdr3_nt: TGTGCCAGCAGCTTAGGCAGGTGGGATGAGCAGTTCTTC; cdr3_aa: CASSLGRWDEQFF; v_call: TRBV11-3; d_call: -; j_call: TRBJ2-1; clone_size: -
cdr3_nt: TGTGCCAGCAGCAACGGACTAGCGGGAGCCCCCTACGAGCAGTACTTC; cdr3_aa: CASSNGLAGAPYEQYF; v_call: TRBV7-6; d_call: TRBD2; j_call: TRBJ2-7; clone_size: -
cdr3_nt: TGTGCCAGCCTAAGACTAGCCGGGTCCTACGAGCAGTACTTC; cdr3_aa: CASLRLAGSYEQYF; v_call: TRBV27; d_call: TRBD2; j_call: TRBJ2-7; clone_size: -
cdr3_nt: TGTGCCTGGAGTGTCTACGGGACAGGGTCAGATACGCAGTATTTT; cdr3_aa: CAWSVYGTGSDTQYF; v_call: TRBV30; d_call: TRBD1; j_call: TRBJ2-3; clone_size: -
cdr3_nt: TGTGCCAGCTCAAGACTAGCGGGAGCCTACAATGAGCAGTTCTTC; cdr3_aa: CASSRLAGAYNEQFF; v_call: TRBV6-5; d_call: TRBD2; j_call: TRBJ2-1; clone_size: -
cdr3_nt: TGTGCCAGCAGTTATACCATTAGCGGGAGCGACTACAATGAGCAGTTCTTC; cdr3_aa: CASSYTISGSDYNEQFF; v_call: TRBV6-2/TRBV6-3; d_call: TRBD2; j_call: TRBJ2-1; clone_size: -
cdr3_nt: TGTGCCAGCAGCTTAGGCTCGGGAGGGGACACCGGGGAGCTGTTTTTT; cdr3_aa: CASSLGSGGDTGELFF; v_call: TRBV7-9; d_call: TRBD2; j_call: TRBJ2-2; clone_size: once
cdr3_nt: TGCGCCAGCAGCCCGGGGACTAGCGGGAGGTCGTACAATGAGCAGTTCTTC; cdr3_aa: CASSPGTSGRSYNEQFF; v_call: TRBV4-1; d_call: TRBD2; j_call: TRBJ2-1; clone_size: once
cdr3_nt: TGTGCCAGCAGTTTGCGTGGGCCCCAGCATTTT; cdr3_aa: CASSLRGPQHF; v_call: TRBV12-3/TRBV12-4; d_call: -; j_call: TRBJ1-5; clone_size: -
cdr3_nt: TGTGCCAGCAGCCGACAGGGGGCGCCCACCGGGGAGCTGTTTTTT; cdr3_aa: CASSRQGAPTGELFF; v_call: TRBV11-2; d_call: TRBD1; j_call: TRBJ2-2; clone_size: -
cdr3_nt: TGTGCCAGCAGTGAAGTACCGGGACTATCCTACGAGCAGTACTTC; cdr3_aa: CASSEVPGLSYEQYF; v_call: TRBV6-1; d_call: TRBD2; j_call: TRBJ2-7; clone_size: -
cdr3_nt: TGCGCCAGCAGTCCCAGGACAACTGGGACTGAAGCTTTCTTT; cdr3_aa: CASSPRTTGTEAFF; v_call: TRBV10-1; d_call: -; j_call: TRBJ1-1; clone_size: -
cdr3_nt: TGTGCCAGCAGCTTAGGCAGTCTGAACACTGAAGCTTTCTTT; cdr3_aa: CASSLGSLNTEAFF; v_call: TRBV7-3; d_call: -; j_call: TRBJ1-1; clone_size: -